This paragraph reports one T cell receptor beta chain. Its target antigen remains unknown. No clone much larger than this one lies a single base away; base qualities are absent. The data derive from a study of cytomegalovirus exposure and HLA in healthy donors (dated by TCRdb to between 2016 and 2019). As for the study more broadly: According to an earlier analysis of a few hundred of the donors, about 179 million T cells yielded over 90 million unique TCR beta sequences and 276 Gb of sequence data. Using immunosequencing, the study profiled T cell repertoires from about 610 subjects and related those repertoires to cytomegalovirus serostatus. An earlier analysis of 450 to 750 of the donors used high-throughput TCR beta sequencing to judge whether each TCR beta V gene segment behaved as functional or pseudogenic. Every discovery cohort repertoire had been produced on one sequencing platform. Rather than drawing on any new phenotypic data, the later analysis identified candidate immune exposures from TCR beta sequences and the way those sequences occurred across donors. Because of strong linkage in the cohort, a handful of DR-DQ haplotypes were treated as single units for association and clustering. In a later genetic analysis, genome-wide SNP genotypes for about 60% of the 666 donors were used, and that subset was treated as a discovery cohort. Alongside the repertoire data, information on donor age, sex, ethnicity and CMV serostatus was compiled. Along with the roughly 700-subject first cohort, a separate validation cohort of around 110 different subjects was used. About 300 gigabases of sequencing data and roughly 80 million unique TCR sequences made up an early release that covered around 640 HLA-typed donors. The study was designed to test whether signatures of past pathogen exposure could be identified by cataloging public T cell receptors. The number of typed donors differed by locus: about 620-640 for A, B, C, DRB1 and DQB1; some 540 for DQA1; approximately 610 for DPA1; and around 490 for DPB1. HLA typing covered class I and class II loci at four-digit resolution. A later analysis re-analyzed previously published TCR beta repertoires from 600 to 850 donors and added high-resolution HLA genotyping to study TCR occurrence patterns. High-throughput TCR immunosequencing, statistical association of individual TCRs with disease status, and machine learning were combined to predict cytomegalovirus infection status. Of the roughly 400 genotyped donors, about 84% fell in the genetic ancestry cluster associated with self-reported Caucasian donors. Among 300 to 500 genotyped donors of the cohort, an average of roughly 230,000 unique TCR beta nucleotide sequences was sequenced per donor, of which 15% to 20% were non-productive. Summary of the overall study and its limitations: A cluster of highly shared sequence variants was judged likely to represent a technical artifact of the sequencing pipeline. A later analysis found that TCR association rates varied across HLA loci, with DRB1 alleles showing the most associated TCRs and HLA-C alleles the fewest. Compared with the 666-donor mean, donors in an Asian-associated ancestry cluster had fewer N-insertions in productive TCRs, according to a later genetic analysis. A further reported finding was that TCR beta sequences accurately predicted the HLA-A and HLA-B alleles for most subjects in the first cohort. A later analysis found that HLA-associated TCR beta chains were more clonally expanded and had lower generation probabilities than equally common non-associated chains. Linkage disequilibrium might explain the correlated functional status among segregating V segments, but an unknown experimental factor could not be ruled out. When HLA alleles, especially DR and DQ, strongly co-occurred, TCR associations were difficult to assign to individual alleles. A later analysis reported that several top co-occurrence clusters appeared linked to parvovirus B19, influenza, CMV and Epstein-Barr virus. At a false discovery rate of 0.05, a later analysis linked fewer than 20,000 TCR beta sequences to specific HLA alleles. Because HLA typing was unavailable for some donors at each locus, only the typed subset was used in association tests. In a later analysis, most CMV-associated TCR beta chains were found to appear HLA-restricted, with HLA associations seemingly driven largely by CMV exposure. V-gene and J-gene trimming of TCR beta chains was associated with a missense DCLRE1C variant in a later genetic analysis, and the association was replicated in an independent cohort. According to the authors, the approach could potentially be generalized to other disease states and immunological phenotypes. An earlier analysis of around 540 of the donors showed that most TCR beta V segments appeared in productive rearrangements either about 87% or about 30% of the time, which broadly matched IMGT annotations. This cohort had only TCR beta chains sequenced, and the lack of alpha or paired-chain data limited which features could be detected. In the study, some 160 TCR beta chains were listed as associated with cytomegalovirus. Roughly uniform sequencing depth across donors was assumed in presence/absence analyses, although this assumption may not hold. Because counts were too low, 15 to 20 rarely observed V segments, including chromosome 9 orphons, were excluded from the earlier analysis of around 590 of the donors. For the cohort, immune exposure information was limited to CMV serostatus. In vitro tests confirmed that a few of the cytomegalovirus-associated TCR beta chains recognize cytomegalovirus antigens. Some IMGT-functional V segments, including TRBV6-2 and TRBV6-3, could not be distinguished by the 87-base-pair reads and were therefore excluded. Across donors, most TCR sequences were observed very rarely, whereas some public TCRs were present in many individuals. The classifier was reported to diagnose cytomegalovirus status with high specificity and sensitivity in both the original and validation cohorts.

The cohort comprised fewer than 700 healthy bone marrow donors. At the time of sampling, every cohort member was nominally healthy, though immune exposures that went unrecorded were likely present. The donor tested CMV seronegative and was one of the 352 seronegative cohort members. A peripheral blood sample was collected from each donor, and TCR beta sequencing was performed on peripheral blood mononuclear cells. The Qiagen DNeasy Blood Extraction Kit was used to extract genomic DNA from the blood cell samples. The CDR3 runs 16 residues from the cysteine to the phenylalanine. The only DNA kept is the CDR3, 48 bases in frame from the first base. The germline V gene provides CDR1 ENHRY and CDR2 SYGVKD. Clipping removes 3 bases from V and 3 bases from J, with 10 as the unmatched junction base count. The method was the immunoSEQ multiplex PCR assay. A mixture of 60 forward primers for TCR Vbeta segments and 13 reverse primers for TCR Jbeta segments was used in the multiplex PCR. Amplification of the CDR3 region of rearranged TCR beta genes was performed with a multiplex PCR assay on genomic DNA. The Illumina HiSeq System was used to sequence the amplified TCR beta libraries as 87-base-pair reads. In the original analysis: Across the 600 to 700 repertoires, a later analysis counted 80 million or so unique TCR beta chains, 8.5 million to 12 million of which were shared by at least two donors. Raw reads were error-corrected and collapsed into unique sequences with a nearest-neighbor algorithm that merged closely related sequences to remove PCR and sequencing errors. CDR3 sequences were aligned to IMGT reference sequences to assign V, D and J gene segments. For a sequence to be retained, a match of at least six nucleotides to both a V gene segment and a J gene segment was required. Rearrangements were called productive when the CDR3 lacked stop codons and stayed in frame with V and J; all others were non-productive. Following IMGT convention, CDR3 was defined as the stretch from the second conserved V-encoded cysteine up to the conserved J-encoded phenylalanine. The earlier analysis of about 590 of the donors excluded sequences that lacked an unambiguous match to a single V gene segment. In an earlier analysis of some 590 of the donors, a V segment was called functional when productive rearrangements were above 56.7%, and segregating when the standard deviation between donors exceeded 5%. To diagnose cytomegalovirus status from the catalog of TCR beta chain sequences, a statistical classification framework was built. In a later analysis, V and J genes were assigned by comparing TCR nucleotide sequences against IMGT/GENE-DB human TR gene sequences. A later analysis assigned CDR3 sequences and most-parsimonious VDJ recombination scenarios with the TCRdist pipeline. In a later analysis, every TCR beta chain was defined by the combination of its CDR3 amino acid sequence and its V-gene family, and reads without a unique V-gene family were dropped. To address suspected cross-contamination and a sequencing artifact, a later analysis removed 450 to 700 highly shared, low-generation-probability nucleotide sequences. In a later analysis, a clonal expansion index for each public chain was calculated from normalized within-repertoire ranks of inferred template counts. A later analysis computed generation probabilities with a VDJ recombination model fitted to out-of-frame rearrangements, and checked the results against IGoR. Hypergeometric tests were used in a later analysis to score TCR-TCR, TCR-HLA and TCR-CMV co-occurrence, with a repertoire-size bias correction applied to the TCR pairs. To estimate false discovery rates, a later analysis permuted the HLA or CMV assignments 20 times. In a later analysis, co-occurring TCRs were grouped with DBSCAN, and TCRdist sequence similarity was added when clustering was performed within HLA-allele-positive subsets. Repertoires with fewer than 30,000 or more than 120,000 public chains, plus five repertoires with anomalous nucleotide sharing, were excluded from co-occurrence clustering. This immuneACCESS table, as held by TCRdb, lists in-frame sequences with V and J called but not all clones. Of the missing ones, under half trace to an unresolved V gene in checked studies; the others have no known cause. The DNA was the basis for D and trimming; V, J and clone size are from that table. For this sample there are about 72,000 clones; around 80% appear just once. 1.5% to 2% of the sample is in the top ten clones.

The TCR sequence derives from a man in his late teens or twenties in good health and CMV-seronegative. Sequenced sample: PBMCs. The chain is made from TRBV10-3 and TRBJ2-7, with 8 central nucleotides matching TRBD1. The CDR3 protein: CAISEWRQGNFYEQYF. The DNA reads TGTGCCATCAGTGAATGGCGACAGGGGAACTTCTACGAGCAGTACTTC.